The present entry profiles one T cell receptor beta chain with its context. This clonotype showed up many times. Its antigen specificity is not known. There are no base qualities to consult, and no much larger clone falls within one base. The CDR3 has 16 amino acids, counting the end cysteine and phenylalanine. Only the CDR3 DNA stays, 48 bases, in frame from base 1. V trim: 8 bases; J trim: 2 bases; unmatched bases: 11. CDR1 and CDR2 are drawn from the germline V gene: MNHEY, SVGEGT. The data derive from a study of early T cells in non-severe SARS-CoV-2 infection (dated by TCRdb to 2020 to 2022). The study in broad terms: TCR sequencing used bulk RNA from unsorted whole blood, so alpha and beta chains could not be paired. General study outcomes and caveats: Matching against VDJdb was skewed toward anti-spike CD8 responses, likely underestimated virus-specific expansions, and missed private and CD4 specificities.

The study was a case-control design nested within a healthcare worker cohort in London, UK, with weekly nasopharyngeal swab PCR tests and blood sampling. Healthcare workers were recruited during the week of the UK lockdown, between 23 and 31 March 2020, and followed weekly for up to about 15 weeks. To prepare the library, 5' RACE was applied. Instrument used: NextSeq 500. To correct for sequencing error and PCR bias, the TCR library protocol tagged individual cDNA molecules with unique molecular identifiers. TCR alpha and beta chains were both sequenced, and the abundances of alpha and beta sequences in each sample were closely correlated with each other. On the study's bioinformatics: Decombinator V4 was used to annotate TCR sequences for V gene, J gene and CDR3. TCRs were defined as expanded if a significant change between any two time points was detected under a Poisson model with p below 0.0001. TCR abundances were normalised to the total number of TCRs sequenced per sample and were expressed as counts per million. TRAV1-2 paired with TRAJ12, TRAJ20 or TRAJ33 defined MAIT TCRs, while TRAV10 paired with TRAJ18 defined iNKT TCRs. VDJdb, accessed on 1 November 2021, was searched for TCRs annotated for CMV, EBV and SARS-CoV-2, and TCRs annotated for more than one antigen were excluded. Starting from the raw public reads, TCRdb applied fastp trimming at Q25, assembled clones with MiXCR and retained in-frame beta chains. CDR3 protein duplicates are merged, each entry listing the most common genes and DNA. It is TCRdb's table, rather than the study itself, that gives the V and J calls and clone size. Present in this sample are more than 20,000 distinct CDR3 sequences, 4% of which were seen just once. The ten largest make up roughly 1.5% of the sample.

The sequenced sample consisted of whole blood. The chain couples TRBV6-2 or TRBV6-3 to TRBJ2-7, with TRBD2 matching 11 junction bases. The clonotype was recovered from an adult who was a healthcare worker with PCR-confirmed SARS-CoV-2 infection or an uninfected control (not recorded which). CDR3 reads: CASENLLAGGTYEQYF. The DNA sequence is TGTGCCAGCGAGAACCTTCTAGCGGGGGGTACCTACGAGCAGTACTTC.